These T cell receptor beta chains were read from a single sample in a study of blood T cell repertoires in COVID-19. Sequencing was performed with immunoSEQ multiplex PCR; in TCRdb, only in-frame clones are kept and a portion is missing. The table has tens of thousands of clones, 80% to 90% seen once; the top ten hold about 5%. The sequenced sample consisted of peripheral blood. These receptors were collected from a human donor in a cohort sampled during active COVID-19. Each CDR3 is given with its conserved first and last residue. The D gene is left open where the match is weak. Not all rows give a size; the values are once, few, many and, for expanded clones, a class.

v_gene	j_gene	abundance	d_gene	CDR3nt	CDR3aa
TRBV7-8	TRBJ2-2	NA	TRBD1	TGTGCCAGCAGCTTTGACAGGGCCGAGAACACCGGGGAGCTGTTTTTT	CASSFDRAENTGELFF
TRBV10-3	TRBJ2-5	once	NA	TGTGCCATCAGTCAGGGGCCCCAAGAGACCCAGTACTTC	CAISQGPQETQYF
TRBV7-3	TRBJ2-2	few	TRBD1	TGTGCCAGCAGCCTTGGGACAGCGAACACCGGGGAGCTGTTTTTT	CASSLGTANTGELFF
TRBV7-7	TRBJ2-2	NA	NA	TGTGCTAGCAGCTTAGACGGGACAAGGACCGGGGAGCTGTTTTTT	CASSLDGTRTGELFF
TRBV3-1/TRBV3-2	TRBJ2-2	few	TRBD2	TGTGCCAGCAGCCAGACAAAACTAGCGGGAGAGGCCGGGGAGCTGTTTTTT	CASSQTKLAGEAGELFF
TRBV28	TRBJ2-7	once	NA	TGTGCCAGCAGCCCAGGGGCCACGGGAACCTACGAGCAGTACTTC	CASSPGATGTYEQYF
TRBV11-2	TRBJ1-3	NA	TRBD1	TGTGCCAGCGCGTTGGACAGGGTTTCCCCTGGAAACACCATATATTTT	CASALDRVSPGNTIYF
TRBV18	TRBJ1-1	NA	TRBD1	TGTGCCAGCTCACCCGGGACAGTGAACACTGAAGCTTTCTTT	CASSPGTVNTEAFF
TRBV5-1	TRBJ2-7	NA	TRBD2	TGCGCCAGCAGCGACCCAAGCGGGGGCTACGAGCAGTACTTC	CASSDPSGGYEQYF
TRBV27	TRBJ1-2	NA	NA	TGTGCCAGCAGTTCCCCGGGGGGGACCTTCTATGGCTACACCTTC	CASSSPGGTFYGYTF